The rows below give T cell receptor beta chains drawn from one sample of a study of glioma-infiltrating T cells. TCRdb re-analysed the multiplex PCR reads in MiXCR, keeping a single row per CDR3 protein. The sample has fewer than 250,000 distinct CDR3 sequences, around 32% seen once. What was sequenced was glioma tissue, nonneoplastic brain tissue, or PBMCs (not recorded which). These receptors all come from a human donor with low-grade glioma or glioblastoma, undergoing nonglioma brain surgery, or in good health (not recorded which). Each CDR3 is given with its conserved first and last residue. A D gene is named only where the DNA matches it firmly. Where a row states a size, it is once, few, many or the class of an expanded clone; other rows omit it.

clone size: many
D gene: TRBD1
J gene: TRBJ1-1
V gene: TRBV6-1
CDR3 DNA: TGTGCCAGCAATGACAGGGGATCCTCTGAAGCTTTCTTT
CDR3 protein: CASNDRGSSEAFF

clone size: many
D gene: -
J gene: TRBJ1-6
V gene: TRBV3-1
CDR3 DNA: TGTGCCAGCAGCCAAGATCCGGGTTCACCCCTCCACTTT
CDR3 protein: CASSQDPGSPLHF

clone size: -
D gene: TRBD2
J gene: TRBJ2-1
V gene: TRBV10-3
CDR3 DNA: TGTGCCATCAGTGATGCTAGCGGGAGTATGAATGAGCAGTTCTTC
CDR3 protein: CAISDASGSMNEQFF

clone size: -
D gene: -
J gene: TRBJ2-1
V gene: TRBV20-1
CDR3 DNA: TGCAGTGCCCTGAGGACAGATCCGGAATTCAATAAGCAGTTCTTC
CDR3 protein: CSALRTDPEFNKQFF

clone size: many
D gene: TRBD1
J gene: TRBJ2-7
V gene: TRBV6-1
CDR3 DNA: TGTGCCAGCAGTTTCAACACCAGGGGGTACGAGCAGTACTTC
CDR3 protein: CASSFNTRGYEQYF

clone size: many
D gene: TRBD2
J gene: TRBJ2-3
V gene: TRBV7-2
CDR3 DNA: TGTGCCAGCAGGCGAGGCGGGAGGGATACAGATACGCAGTATTTT
CDR3 protein: CASRRGGRDTDTQYF

clone size: many
D gene: -
J gene: TRBJ1-5
V gene: TRBV3-1
CDR3 DNA: TGTGCCAGCAGCCAAGATATTCAGGCCCATAGCAATCAGCCCCAGCATTTT
CDR3 protein: CASSQDIQAHSNQPQHF

clone size: many
D gene: -
J gene: TRBJ2-1
V gene: TRBV5-4
CDR3 DNA: TGTGCCAGCAGCTCCAGGGGTTACGAGCAGTTCTTC
CDR3 protein: CASSSRGYEQFF

clone size: -
D gene: -
J gene: TRBJ2-1
V gene: TRBV19
CDR3 DNA: TGTCCCAGTAGTATAGCCCAGGGGAGGCACAATGAGCAGTTCTTC
CDR3 protein: CPSSIAQGRHNEQFF

clone size: many
D gene: -
J gene: TRBJ1-1
V gene: TRBV28
CDR3 DNA: TGTGCCAGCAAGGGAACCTACCGGGACACTGAAGCTTTCTTT
CDR3 protein: CASKGTYRDTEAFF

clone size: -
D gene: -
J gene: TRBJ1-3
V gene: TRBV4-1
CDR3 DNA: TGCGCCAGCGCGGGGGACGGCTTCTTCTCTGGAAACACCATATATTTT
CDR3 protein: CASAGDGFFSGNTIYF

clone size: -
D gene: TRBD2
J gene: TRBJ2-3
V gene: TRBV6-2/TRBV6-3
CDR3 DNA: TGTGCCAGCAGTACCCGACTAGCGACTAGCACAGATACGCAGTATTTT
CDR3 protein: CASSTRLATSTDTQYF

clone size: -
D gene: TRBD2
J gene: TRBJ2-7
V gene: TRBV19
CDR3 DNA: TGTGCCAGTAGTATTGGGACTACTCAAGCAGAGTACTTC
CDR3 protein: CASSIGTTQAEYF

clone size: many
D gene: -
J gene: TRBJ1-1
V gene: TRBV10-3
CDR3 DNA: TGTGCCATCAGTATCCGGGTGGACACTGAAGCTTTCTTT
CDR3 protein: CAISIRVDTEAFF

clone size: few
D gene: TRBD2
J gene: TRBJ2-1
V gene: TRBV9
CDR3 DNA: TGTGCCAGCAGCGTAGAGGCGAGGGCTAGCGGGGGCAATGAGCAGTTCTTC
CDR3 protein: CASSVEARASGGNEQFF

clone size: many
D gene: -
J gene: TRBJ2-7
V gene: TRBV20-1
CDR3 DNA: TGCAGTGCCCTTTGGGCAGGGACCTACGAGCAGTACTTC
CDR3 protein: CSALWAGTYEQYF

clone size: many
D gene: TRBD1
J gene: TRBJ2-7
V gene: TRBV6-1
CDR3 DNA: TGTGCCAGCAGGAGGCGCCGGGACAGCTACGAGCAGTACTTC
CDR3 protein: CASRRRRDSYEQYF

clone size: -
D gene: TRBD1
J gene: TRBJ1-3
V gene: TRBV7-2
CDR3 DNA: TGTGCCAGCAGACGCGACAGGGTTGGTTTTTCTGGAAACACCATATATTTT
CDR3 protein: CASRRDRVGFSGNTIYF

clone size: -
D gene: -
J gene: TRBJ1-1
V gene: TRBV7-2
CDR3 DNA: TGTGCCAGCAGTTTTCAAAACCGGAACACTGCATCTTTCTTT
CDR3 protein: CASSFQNRNTASFF

clone size: -
D gene: TRBD2
J gene: TRBJ2-5
V gene: TRBV20-1
CDR3 DNA: TGCAGTGCTAACTGGCTAGCGGTCCAAGAGACCCAGTACTTC
CDR3 protein: CSANWLAVQETQYF

clone size: many
D gene: -
J gene: TRBJ1-1
V gene: TRBV12-3/TRBV12-4
CDR3 DNA: TGTGCCAGCAGTTTAAGGCCCCCTCGGAACACTGAAGCTTTCTTT
CDR3 protein: CASSLRPPRNTEAFF

clone size: few
D gene: TRBD2
J gene: TRBJ2-7
V gene: TRBV2
CDR3 DNA: TGTGCCAGCAGTGAAATTAGCGGGATCTACGAGCAGTACTTC
CDR3 protein: CASSEISGIYEQYF

clone size: many
D gene: TRBD2
J gene: TRBJ2-1
V gene: TRBV7-2
CDR3 DNA: TGTGCCAGCAGCTCCGGGACTAGCGGATACAATGAGCAGTTCTTC
CDR3 protein: CASSSGTSGYNEQFF

clone size: -
D gene: TRBD1
J gene: TRBJ2-1
V gene: TRBV5-1
CDR3 DNA: TGCGCCAGCAGCCCGGACATTAGGACAGGGGTTATGAATGAGCAGTTCTTC
CDR3 protein: CASSPDIRTGVMNEQFF

clone size: once
D gene: TRBD2
J gene: TRBJ2-7
V gene: TRBV4-1
CDR3 DNA: TGCGCCAGCAGCCAAAGTTCGGGCGGATGGGGGGGGGGGGAGCAGTACTTC
CDR3 protein: CASSQSSGGWGGGEQYF

clone size: many
D gene: -
J gene: TRBJ1-1
V gene: TRBV6-1
CDR3 DNA: TGTGCCAGCAGTTACAGAGCATACACTGAAGCTTTCTTT
CDR3 protein: CASSYRAYTEAFF